Listed here are 13 T cell receptor beta chains from one sample, sequenced in a study of blood T cell repertoires in COVID-19. TCRdb keeps only in-frame clones here, not all; method: immunoSEQ multiplex PCR. The sample contains under 35,000 clones, roughly 90% of which appear only once. Sequenced input: peripheral blood. These receptors were obtained from a human donor with active COVID-19. The donor label of this sample is uncertain.

This chain uses TRBV25-1 with TRBJ2-6; D remains ambiguous. The CDR3 covers 15 residues. The germline V gene encodes CDR1 MGHDK and CDR2 SYGVNS. V was shortened by 0 bases and J by 0 bases, with 3 bases between the two germline ends. CDR3 loop: CASSEYSSGANVLTF. In nucleotides, the CDR3 is TGTGCCAGCAGTGAATATAGCTCTGGGGCCAACGTCCTGACTTTC.

V and J are TRBV6-5 and TRBJ1-5, with 7 bases aligning to TRBD1. CDR1 is MNHEY and CDR2 is SVGAGI in the germline V gene. The V and J ends lost 8 bases and 2 bases, in that order; junction bases with no gene match: 9. There are 15 residues in the CDR3. DNA for the CDR3: TGTGCCAGCGCCCACAACAGGGGAGGCAATCAGCCCCAGCATTTT. Its translation: CASAHNRGGNQPQHF.

The rearrangement joins TRBV11-2 to TRBJ2-3, with a weak D call TRBD2 (6 bases). CDR1 SGHAT and CDR2 FQNNGV come from the germline V gene. The germline V and J ends were trimmed by 4 bases and 0 bases, with 14 bases remaining between them. The length of the CDR3 is 16 residues. For the CDR3, the DNA is TGTGCCAGCAGCTCGAAGAATGCGGGGAGCACAGATACGCAGTATTTT. This sequence encodes CASSSKNAGSTDTQYF.

This clone was recorded once. This chain uses TRBV18 with TRBJ2-3, with TRBD2 matching over 9 bases. V gave up 3 bases and J gave up 3 bases; unmatched junction bases: 4. CDR1 and CDR2 from the germline V gene are KGHSH and LQKENI. CDR3 length equals 15 residues. The CDR3 bases are TGTGCCAGCTCACCCGCGGGGGGGCGGACAGATACGCAGTATTTT. Protein product: CASSPAGGRTDTQYF.

This chain joins TRBV10-3 and TRBJ2-7, with 11 bases fitting TRBD1. Trimming removed 4 bases from V and 5 bases from J; junction bases left unmatched: 4. Germline-derived CDR1 and CDR2 are ENHRY and SYGVKD. The CDR3 runs to 14 residues. The CDR3 reads CAISARTGGDEQYF. As DNA, the CDR3 is TGTGCCATCAGTGCTAGGACAGGGGGCGACGAGCAGTACTTC.

This chain joins TRBV9 and TRBJ2-1; 8 nucleotides agree with TRBD2. The junction had 11 bases not matched to a gene; V was cut back by 4 bases and J by 8 bases. CDR3 length: 15 amino acids. CDR1 and CDR2 from the germline V gene are SGDLS and YYNGEE. CDR3 amino acids: CASSPHGGGLHEQFF. The CDR3 DNA reads TGTGCCAGCAGCCCGCACGGGGGGGGCTTACATGAGCAGTTCTTC. Drawing the rest from reference TRBV9 and TRBJ2-1, the complete variable domain is DSGVTQTPKHLITATGQRVTLRCSPRSGDLSVYWYQQSLDQGLQFLIQYYNGEERAKGNILERFSAQQFPDLHSELNLSSLELGDSALYFCASSPHGGGLHEQFFGPGTRLTVL.

The rearrangement links TRBV6-2 or TRBV6-3 to TRBJ2-7; 10 bases map to TRBD2. The CDR3 loop spans 15 amino acids. Per the germline V gene, CDR1 is MNHEY and CDR2 is SVGEGT. The V segment lost 5 bases and the J segment 2 bases; nucleotides outside the gene matches: 6. The CDR3: CASSAWTSGTYEQYF. The CDR3 nucleotides read TGTGCCAGCAGTGCTTGGACTAGCGGAACCTACGAGCAGTACTTC.

J is TRBJ2-1 and V is TRBV6-2 or TRBV6-3; 10 bases fit TRBD2. The CDR3 is 15 amino acids. The V segment lost 2 bases and the J segment 6 bases; nucleotides outside the gene matches: 4. Germline assignment: CDR1 MNHEY and CDR2 SVGEGT. DNA of the CDR3: TGTGCCAGCAGTTACGGGAGCGGGGGGGGCAATGAGCAGTTCTTC. This encodes CASSYGSGGGNEQFF.

This chain joins TRBV3-1 (or the pseudogene TRBV3-2) and TRBJ2-5; D gene ambiguous. The V and J ends lost 7 bases and 6 bases respectively, with 9 bases between them. This CDR3 is built from 11 residues. In germline, CDR1 is LGHDT, CDR2 YNNKEL (reference sequence). The CDR3 region is CASMTGKTQYF. The CDR3 nucleotides read TGTGCCAGCATGACTGGAAAGACCCAGTACTTC.

The rearrangement uses TRBV19 and TRBJ2-3; TRBD2 aligns across 10 bases. The V and J ends lost 10 bases and 2 bases, in that order; junction bases with no gene match: 9. The CDR3 length is 15 residues. CDR1 is LNHDA and CDR2 is SQIVND in the germline V gene (reference sequence). The DNA of the CDR3 is TGTGCCACTACGGATAGCGGGGGGCTCACAGATACGCAGTATTTT. As protein: CATTDSGGLTDTQYF.

CDR3 protein: CASSSSPGQNTEAFF. The CDR3 DNA sequence: TGTGCCAGCAGCTCCTCCCCCGGACAAAACACTGAAGCTTTCTTT. The chain carries TRBV7-2 and TRBJ1-1, with D perhaps matching TRBD1 (5 bases). Germline V gene lookup returns CDR1 SGHTA and CDR2 FQGNSA. There are 15 residues in the CDR3. Deletions cut 4 bases from V and 2 bases from J, with 14 bases between. The complete variable domain, with remaining parts taken from reference TRBV7-2 and TRBJ1-1, reads GAGVSQSPSNKVTEKGKDVELRCDPISGHTALYWYRQSLGQGLEFLIYFQGNSAPDKSGLPSDRFSAERTGGSVSTLTIQRTQQEDSAVYLCASSSSPGQNTEAFFGQGTRLTVV.

The chain uses TRBV9 and TRBJ2-1; 9 nucleotides line up with TRBD2. CDR3 size: 15 residues. The V segment lost 7 bases and the J segment 8 bases; nucleotides outside the gene matches: 13. Germline lookup yields CDR1 SGDLS and CDR2 YYNGEE. The CDR3 DNA is TGTGCCAGCCCCAAGCGGGGGGCCGGCTCCCATGAGCAGTTCTTC. Translation: CASPKRGAGSHEQFF.

This clone was seen just once. The chain uses TRBV12-3 or TRBV12-4 and TRBJ1-2, with 8 bases lining up with TRBD1. This CDR3 comprises 12 residues. V was pared by 5 bases and J by 8 bases, with 4 bases of the junction left unmatched. DNA for the CDR3: TGTGCCAGCAGTGACAGGGACAGGGGCTACACCTTC. Its protein product is CASSDRDRGYTF.